A selection of T cell receptor beta chains follows, all from one sample in a study of technical replicates of blood from a few donors. Data came from immunoSEQ multiplex PCR; TCRdb stores just in-frame clones and leaves some out. Of over 75,000 clones listed, around 95% are singletons. The sequenced sample consisted of T cells isolated from PBMCs. These receptors originate from a human donor in good health. The CDR3 runs from the conserved cysteine through the conserved F or W. The D gene is left open where the match is weak. Clone size appears in some rows only: once, few, many, or a class for an expanded clone.

-,TRBD2,TRBJ2-2,19,TRBV9,TGTGCCAGCAGCCCTCTAGGGCTAGCGGGGGGCGTGAACACCGGGGAGCTGTTTTTT,CASSPLGLAGGVNTGELFF
-,TRBD1,TRBJ1-1,16,TRBV11-3,TGTGCCAGCAGCTTAAGTCCCCCAGGGGGCCGGACTGAAGCTTTCTTT,CASSLSPPGGRTEAFF
-,-,TRBJ2-7,15,TRBV21-1,TGTGCCAGCAGCAAAAAGGGGCCCTACCGTTACGAGCAGTACTTC,CASSKKGPYRYEQYF
-,-,TRBJ2-1,13,TRBV6-5,TGTGCCAGCAGGGGGGGACCCTACAATGAGCAGTTCTTC,CASRGGPYNEQFF
once,-,TRBJ2-7,17,TRBV7-8,TGTGCCAGCAGCTCTCTATTGGACACCGAAGCTTCCTACGAGCAGTACTTC,CASSSLLDTEASYEQYF
-,TRBD1,TRBJ2-1,14,TRBV27,TGTGCCAGCAGTTTATCTGGGACAGGGGATGAGCAGTTCTTC,CASSLSGTGDEQFF
-,-,TRBJ2-5,15,TRBV4-1,TGCGCCAGCAGCCGAGTCGGGGTTGTTCCAGAGACCCAGTACTTC,CASSRVGVVPETQYF
-,TRBD1,TRBJ2-7,12,TRBV2,TGTGCCAGCAGGGACAGGACTTACGAGCAGTACTTC,CASRDRTYEQYF
once,TRBD1,TRBJ1-5,16,TRBV4-1,TGCGCCAGCAGCCAAGAATCCGGGACAGGAAATCAGCCCCAGCATTTT,CASSQESGTGNQPQHF
-,-,TRBJ2-7,17,TRBV11-2,TGTGCCAGCAGCGTAATCCCCAGACTACTACGCTCCTACGAGCAGTACTTC,CASSVIPRLLRSYEQYF
-,TRBD1,TRBJ2-5,18,TRBV9,TGTGCCAGCAGCGTATCTGGACAGGGATCACTCAGACAAGAGACCCAGTACTTC,CASSVSGQGSLRQETQYF
-,-,TRBJ2-3,15,TRBV6-5,TGTGCCAGCAGTTATGTTCAGGTGCCCACAGATACGCAGTATTTT,CASSYVQVPTDTQYF
-,-,TRBJ2-3,18,TRBV4-1,TGCGCCAGCAGCCAAGGGAGGGGTAGCGGCCCTAGCACAGATACGCAGTATTTT,CASSQGRGSGPSTDTQYF
-,TRBD1,TRBJ2-3,17,TRBV9,TGTGCCAGCAGCTTAGGGGGCACCGGCTTCAGTACAGATACGCAGTATTTT,CASSLGGTGFSTDTQYF
-,TRBD2,TRBJ2-1,15,TRBV2,TGTGCCAGCAGAGACGGACTAGCGGGGGGAGGTGAGCAGTTCTTC,CASRDGLAGGGEQFF
-,-,TRBJ2-3,10,TRBV2,TGTGCCGGCCAATCAGATACGCAGTATTTT,CAGQSDTQYF
-,-,TRBJ1-2,12,TRBV6-5,TGTGCCAGTGGGGCGGGGCCCCGGGGCTACACCTTC,CASGAGPRGYTF
-,TRBD1,TRBJ1-1,22,TRBV5-1,TGCGCCAGCAGCTCAATAAACAACGGGACAGGGTGGCCCCTTAAGGGGAACACTGAAGCTTTCTTT,CASSSINNGTGWPLKGNTEAFF
-,-,TRBJ1-2,12,TRBV2,TGTGCCAGCAGACAAAACAACTATGGCTACACCTTC,CASRQNNYGYTF
-,-,TRBJ1-3,13,TRBV28,TGTGCCAGCAGTTTTAGGAGGTGGGACACCATATATTTT,CASSFRRWDTIYF
-,-,TRBJ2-3,15,TRBV2,TGTGCCAGCAGTGAGTACGAACTGCTAACAGATACGCAGTATTTT,CASSEYELLTDTQYF
-,-,TRBJ1-5,15,TRBV10-2,TGCGCCAGCACCGGCGGCCTTTATAGCAATCAGCCCCAGCATTTT,CASTGGLYSNQPQHF
-,-,TRBJ2-3,13,TRBV29-1,TGCAGCGTTGAAGTTTGGCTGACAGATACGCAGTATTTT,CSVEVWLTDTQYF
-,TRBD1,TRBJ1-2,15,TRBV11-3,TGTGCCAGCAGCTTAGCTCTCGGACAGGGCTATGGCTACACCTTC,CASSLALGQGYGYTF
-,-,TRBJ1-6,15,TRBV18,TGTGCCAGCTCACCCGAAACCCTTGAGGCGTCACCCCTCCACTTT,CASSPETLEASPLHF
-,TRBD1,TRBJ2-4,17,TRBV11-2,TGTGCCAGCAGCCCTGCGACAGGGGGCCTAACCAAAAACATTCAGTACTTC,CASSPATGGLTKNIQYF
-,-,TRBJ2-7,17,TRBV28,TGTGCCAGCAGTTTATCCAGGAGGGAGGAGGATTTCTACGAGCAGTACTTC,CASSLSRREEDFYEQYF
-,TRBD2,TRBJ2-1,15,TRBV7-9,TGTGCCAGCAGGCAGCTAGCGGGGGGGCCACATGAGCAGTTCTTC,CASRQLAGGPHEQFF
-,-,TRBJ2-2,13,TRBV5-4,TGTGCCAGCAGCTTGGTGGACACCGAGGAGCTGTTTTTT,CASSLVDTEELFF
-,-,TRBJ2-7,19,TRBV7-9,TGTGCCAGCAGCTCCCTAACTGATGGACTCAAGATCATTCCCTACGAGCAGTACTTC,CASSSLTDGLKIIPYEQYF
-,-,TRBJ1-1,15,TRBV2,TGTGCCAGCAGTGGGAGGGCGGGACCGAACACTGAAGCTTTCTTT,CASSGRAGPNTEAFF
-,-,TRBJ2-5,15,TRBV19,TGTGCCAGTAGTATTGGGACGCGGGGGCTGAAGACCCAGTACTTC,CASSIGTRGLKTQYF
-,TRBD1,TRBJ2-7,16,TRBV12-5,TGTGCTAGTGGTTTGGTAGCGGGACAGGGACGACACGAGCAGTACTTC,CASGLVAGQGRHEQYF
-,TRBD2,TRBJ2-6,16,TRBV7-6,TGTGCCAGCAGCTATACCGCGGGAGCTGGGGCCAACGTCCTGACTTTC,CASSYTAGAGANVLTF
-,TRBD1,TRBJ1-4,14,TRBV19,TGTGCCAGTAGTCGGACAGGGAGTAATGAAAAACTGTTTTTT,CASSRTGSNEKLFF
-,-,TRBJ1-6,17,TRBV14,TGTGCCAGCAGCCAAGACAGGCCGAGCTCCTATAATTCACCCCTCCACTTT,CASSQDRPSSYNSPLHF
-,TRBD1,TRBJ2-7,14,TRBV2,TGTGCCAGCCGTAGACAGGGGGCGACCTACGAGCAGTACTTC,CASRRQGATYEQYF
once,-,TRBJ1-1,15,TRBV11-3,TGTGCCAGCAGCTTAGGGGGGGTTGGGGTTACTGAAGCTTTCTTT,CASSLGGVGVTEAFF
-,-,TRBJ2-1,14,TRBV4-2,TGTGCCAGCAGCCAGGTACAAACCCCCAATGAGCAGTTCTTC,CASSQVQTPNEQFF
once,TRBD2,TRBJ2-3,15,TRBV19,TGTGCCAGTAGTACAACTAGCGGGAACACAGATACGCAGTATTTT,CASSTTSGNTDTQYF
-,TRBD1,TRBJ1-4,13,TRBV5-1,TGCGCCAGCAGCCTGACAGGGTCTGAAAAACTGTTTTTT,CASSLTGSEKLFF
-,TRBD1,TRBJ2-7,15,TRBV6-1,TGTGCCAGCGGTCCACTTGCGACAGGGGGCTACGAGCAGTACTTC,CASGPLATGGYEQYF
-,-,TRBJ2-7,15,TRBV10-1,TGCGCCAGCAGTGAGTCACACGGGTCTGCCTACGAGCAGTACTTC,CASSESHGSAYEQYF
-,-,TRBJ1-2,13,TRBV7-9,TGTGCCAGCAGCTTAGGGCAGGCCGCCGGCTACACCTTC,CASSLGQAAGYTF
-,-,TRBJ2-7,12,TRBV7-9,TGTGCCAGCAGCCACGCAGGGTACGAGCAGTACTTC,CASSHAGYEQYF
-,TRBD2,TRBJ2-5,16,TRBV5-6,TGTGCCAGCAGCCGGATCGGATGGGGGGGTCAAGACGCCCAGTACTTC,CASSRIGWGGQDAQYF
once,TRBD2,TRBJ2-1,17,TRBV5-1,TGCGCCAGCAGCTTGGTGCCTAGCGGGAGCCCTTACAATGAGCAGTTCTTC,CASSLVPSGSPYNEQFF
-,-,TRBJ2-3,14,TRBV15,TGTGCCACCAGCAGAACGGCGGAGACAGATACGCAGTATTTT,CATSRTAETDTQYF
-,TRBD1,TRBJ1-1,18,TRBV27,TGTGCCAGCAGTTTATTGGGCGGGACAGAGCCTTTGAACACTGAAGCTTTCTTT,CASSLLGGTEPLNTEAFF
-,-,TRBJ2-2,14,TRBV30,TGTGCCTGGAGTGTTAAGGGAGGCACCGGGGAGCTGTTTTTT,CAWSVKGGTGELFF
-,TRBD1,TRBJ2-7,14,TRBV11-3,TGTGCCAGCACCAACCCCGGGACAGCCTACGAGCAGTACTTC,CASTNPGTAYEQYF